Below, 4 T cell receptor beta chains from the same sample are listed, as sequenced in a study of T-cell memory formation after mild COVID-19. TCRdb fed the 5' RACE reads into MiXCR, producing one record per CDR3 protein. The sample includes some 210,000 distinct CDR3 sequences, roughly 10% of them seen just once. Sequencing was done on a sample of PBMCs or a T cell subset sorted from them (not recorded which). The origin of the receptors is a man aged 18-30 years who had mild COVID-19 (a few samples of this study predate the infection). Cell type and time point are not known.

This chain uses TRBV5-4 with TRBJ1-4; 8 bases align to TRBD1. CDR3 length: 16 residues. Trimming cost V 5 bases and J 4 bases; bases outside gene matches: 10. CDR1 is SGHNT, CDR2 YYREEE, per germline (reference sequence). The chain's CDR3 is CASSLNPGQVNEKLFF. DNA for the CDR3: TGTGCCAGCAGTTTAAATCCGGGACAGGTTAATGAAAAACTGTTTTTT.

This clonotype was picked up one time. The chain uses TRBV18 and TRBJ2-7; D possibly corresponds to TRBD2 (5 bases). The CDR3 has 14 amino acids. Germline values: CDR1 KGHSH, CDR2 LQKENI. CDR3 region: CDSSPASAGYEQYV. In nucleotides, the CDR3 is TGTGACAGCTCGCCGGCCTCGGCGGGCTACGAGCAGTACGTC.

In this sample, this clonotype turned up a few times. V is TRBV12-3 or TRBV12-4 and J is TRBJ1-2; D ambiguous. The ends were cut back, 8 bases at V and 7 bases at J, with 17 bases in the middle. The CDR3 extends over 13 amino acids. The CDR3 region is CASSPQLLIGYTF. CDR3 in DNA: TGTGCCAGCTCACCCCAATTATTAATTGGCTACACCTTC.

This clonotype was observed at least ten times. The rearrangement joins TRBV6-5 to TRBJ1-3; no firm D call. This CDR3 contains 13 residues. V was clipped by 6 bases and J by 0 bases, with 6 bases between them. In germline, CDR1 is MNHEY, CDR2 SVGAGI. The CDR3 coding sequence is TGTGCCAGCAGGACACCCTCTGGAAACACCATATATTTT. Protein sequence: CASRTPSGNTIYF.